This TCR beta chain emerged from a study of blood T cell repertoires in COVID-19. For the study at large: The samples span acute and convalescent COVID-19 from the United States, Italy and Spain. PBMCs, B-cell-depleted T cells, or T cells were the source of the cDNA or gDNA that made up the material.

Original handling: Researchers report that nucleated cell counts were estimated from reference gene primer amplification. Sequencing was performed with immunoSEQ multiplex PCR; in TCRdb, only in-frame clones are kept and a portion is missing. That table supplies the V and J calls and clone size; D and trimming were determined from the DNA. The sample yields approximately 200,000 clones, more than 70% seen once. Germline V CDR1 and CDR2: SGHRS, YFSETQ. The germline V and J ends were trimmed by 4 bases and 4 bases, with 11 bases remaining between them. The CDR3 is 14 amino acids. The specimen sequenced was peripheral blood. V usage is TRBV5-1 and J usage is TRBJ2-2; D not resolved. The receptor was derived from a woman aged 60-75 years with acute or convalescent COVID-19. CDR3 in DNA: TGCGCCAGCAGCCCGATACAGAGCACCGGGGAGCTGTTTTTT. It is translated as CASSPIQSTGELFF.